This T cell receptor beta chain emerged from a study of spatial heterogeneity in lung cancer. About the research overall: Mean representation of each unique TCR and UMI combination in the raw reads exceeded 8.5 occurrences.

Time point: sample taken at primary tumor resection. Whole RNA came from tumor, nontumor lung or frozen PBMC and was sequenced without being sorted. Patients with untreated early-stage non-small cell lung cancer, numbering 55 to 80, were the donors. The CDR3 sequence is 17 residues long. V shed 2 bases, J shed 1 base, and the junction held 4 bases outside the gene matches. The germline CDR1 and CDR2 sequences are SGHRS and YFSETQ. This clonotype was picked up a small number of times. Individual TCR cDNA molecules each bore their own unique molecular identifier. TCRdb processed the 5' RACE reads anew with MiXCR; each CDR3 protein has one entry. The table includes roughly 100,000 distinct CDR3 sequences, around 9% detected once.

This clonotype was obtained from a male donor with early-stage non-small cell lung cancer. This specimen consisted of PBMCs, obtained at surgery. V is TRBV5-1 and J is TRBJ2-3, with 13 nucleotides matching TRBD2. The CDR3 nucleotides read TGCGCCAGCAGCTTTGGACTAGCGGGAGCGGGCACAGATACGCAGTATTTT. Its protein product is CASSFGLAGAGTDTQYF. The complete variable domain, with remaining parts taken from reference TRBV5-1 and TRBJ2-3, reads KAGVTQTPRYLIKTRGQQVTLSCSPISGHRSVSWYQQTPGQGLQFLFEYFSETQRNKGNFPGRFSGRQFSNSRSEMNVSTLELGDSALYLCASSFGLAGAGTDTQYFGPGTRLTVL.